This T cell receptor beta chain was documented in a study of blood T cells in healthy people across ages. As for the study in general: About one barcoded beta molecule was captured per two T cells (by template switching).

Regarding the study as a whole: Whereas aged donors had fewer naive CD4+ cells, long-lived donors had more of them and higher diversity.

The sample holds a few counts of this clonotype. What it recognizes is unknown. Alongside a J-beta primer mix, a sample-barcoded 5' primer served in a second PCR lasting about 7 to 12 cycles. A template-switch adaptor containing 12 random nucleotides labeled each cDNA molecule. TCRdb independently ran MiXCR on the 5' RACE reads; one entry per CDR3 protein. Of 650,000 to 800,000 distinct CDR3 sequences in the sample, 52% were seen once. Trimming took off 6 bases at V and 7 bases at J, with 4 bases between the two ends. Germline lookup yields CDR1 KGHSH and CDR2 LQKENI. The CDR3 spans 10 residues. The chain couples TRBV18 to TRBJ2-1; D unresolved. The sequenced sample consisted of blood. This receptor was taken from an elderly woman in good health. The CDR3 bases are TGTGCCAGCTCGATAAATGAGCAGTTCTTC. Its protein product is CASSINEQFF.